These 10 T cell receptor beta chains were all obtained from the same sample, sequenced in a study of blood T cell repertoires in COVID-19. Only in-frame clones appear in the TCRdb table, and some are missing; sequencing was by immunoSEQ multiplex PCR. The sample has about 210,000 clones; 70% to 90% are singletons. Sequenced: PBMCs or T cells enriched from blood (not recorded which). Source of these receptors: a man in his forties or fifties who had recovered from COVID-19.

The chain joins TRBV5-1 to TRBJ2-7, with 7 positions matching TRBD2. V dropped 1 base and J dropped 7; count of bases not matched to a gene: 11. The CDR3 is 15 amino acids. Germline lookup yields CDR1 SGHRS and CDR2 YFSETQ. Here the CDR3 reads CASSLIDSGGGEQYF. CDR3 in DNA: TGCGCCAGCAGCTTGATAGATTCGGGAGGCGGGGAGCAGTACTTC.

This clone appeared a few times. This chain connects TRBV2 to TRBJ1-5; tentative D call: TRBD1 (6 bases). Germline CDR1 reads SNHLY; CDR2 reads FYNNEI. V gave up 6 bases and J gave up 3 bases, with 15 bases separating them. The CDR3 spans 15 residues. In DNA, the CDR3 is TGTGCCAGCAGACTAACGGACAGAATCAATCAGCCCCAGCATTTT. Protein product: CASRLTDRINQPQHF.

The chain employs TRBV24-1 and TRBJ2-7; 11 positions match TRBD1. The CDR3 is 14 amino acids. With 6 bases clipped from V and 6 bases from J, the junction kept 6 bases outside the gene matches. Germline V CDR1 and CDR2: KGHDR, SFDVKD. CDR3 loop: CATSKGQGVSEQYF. The CDR3 DNA reads as TGTGCCACCAGTAAGGGACAGGGGGTTAGCGAGCAGTACTTC.

This clone was counted ten times or more. CDR3 amino acids: CASSQDSYEQYF. DNA for the CDR3: TGCGCCAGCAGCCAAGACAGCTACGAGCAGTACTTC. This chain links TRBV4-1 with TRBJ2-7, with D unclear. V was trimmed by 0 bases and J by 3 bases, leaving 3 bases between them. CDR3 length: 12 residues. From germline, CDR1 is MGHRA and CDR2 YSYEKL.

This clone occurred a few times. This chain uses TRBV12-3 or TRBV12-4 with TRBJ2-2; TRBD1 might be the D (5 bases). V lost 10 bases, J lost 7 bases, and 13 bases lay in between. The CDR3 is 12 amino acids. In nucleotides, the CDR3 is TGTGCCACCATATCAGGGCTCGGGGAGCTGTTTTTT. This translates into CATISGLGELFF.

This clone has at least ten counts. The chain employs TRBV20-1 and TRBJ2-3; 9 positions agree with TRBD2. Germline lookup yields CDR1 DFQATT and CDR2 SNEGSKA (reference sequence). The CDR3 has 15 residues. V lost 3 bases to trimming and J lost 3 bases; unmatched junction nucleotides: 7. CDR3 nucleotide sequence: TGCAGTGCTAGTTTAGCGGGAGTAAGGACAGATACGCAGTATTTT. Its protein is CSASLAGVRTDTQYF.

The chain recombines TRBV10-1 with TRBJ1-1; D is unresolved. Germline V gene data show CDR1 as WNHNN and CDR2 as SYGVQD (reference sequence). The CDR3 contains 10 residues. V lost 8 bases and J lost 6, with 7 bases in between. This CDR3 is CASWAPEAFF. The DNA of the CDR3 is TGCGCCAGCTGGGCCCCTGAAGCTTTCTTT.

This chain connects TRBV30 to TRBJ2-7; tentatively, D is TRBD1 (6 bases). Trimming removed 2 bases at V and 2 bases at J, with 10 bases between. The CDR3 has 13 residues. Germline CDR1 reads GTSNPN; CDR2 reads SVGIG (reference sequence). This chain's CDR3 is CAWSKGDPYEQYF. CDR3 DNA sequence: TGTGCCTGGAGTAAGGGGGACCCCTACGAGCAGTACTTC.

The V and J genes are TRBV5-1 and TRBJ2-3; 8 nucleotides match TRBD1. The CDR3 has 15 amino acids. Trimming cost V 2 bases and J 6 bases; bases outside gene matches: 8. The germline V gene encodes CDR1 SGHRS and CDR2 YFSETQ. The CDR3 sequence: CASSLGRGRTDTQYF. As DNA, the CDR3 is TGCGCCAGCAGCTTAGGCAGGGGGCGTACCGATACGCAGTATTTT.

CDR3 loop: CATSDSLGTEAFF. For the CDR3, the DNA is TGTGCCACCAGTGATTCACTTGGCACTGAAGCTTTCTTT. The chain uses TRBV24-1 and TRBJ1-1; D ambiguous. This CDR3 is built from 13 residues. Germline CDR1 reads KGHDR; CDR2 reads SFDVKD. The V end was cut by 2 bases, the J end by 4 bases, with 7 bases between.